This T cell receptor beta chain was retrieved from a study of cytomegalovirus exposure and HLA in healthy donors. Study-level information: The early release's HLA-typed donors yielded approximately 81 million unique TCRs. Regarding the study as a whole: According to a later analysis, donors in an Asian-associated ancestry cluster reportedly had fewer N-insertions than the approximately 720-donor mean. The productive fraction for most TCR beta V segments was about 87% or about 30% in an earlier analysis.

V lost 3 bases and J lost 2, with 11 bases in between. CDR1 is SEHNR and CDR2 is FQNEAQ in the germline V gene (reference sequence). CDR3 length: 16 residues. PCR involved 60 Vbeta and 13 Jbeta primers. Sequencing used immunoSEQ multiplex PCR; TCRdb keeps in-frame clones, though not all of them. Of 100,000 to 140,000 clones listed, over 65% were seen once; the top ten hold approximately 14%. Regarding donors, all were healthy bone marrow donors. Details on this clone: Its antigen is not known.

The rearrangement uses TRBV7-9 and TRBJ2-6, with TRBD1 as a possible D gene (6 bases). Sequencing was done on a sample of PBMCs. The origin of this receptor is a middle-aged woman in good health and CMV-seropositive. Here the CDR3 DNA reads TGTGCCAGCAGCTTTTCCAGGGGTACTGGGGCCAACGTCCTGACTTTC. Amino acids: CASSFSRGTGANVLTF. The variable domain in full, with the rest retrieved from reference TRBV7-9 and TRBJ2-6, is DTGVSQNPRHKITKRGQNVTFRCDPISEHNRLYWYRQTLGQGPEFLTYFQNEAQLEKSRLLSDRFSAERPKGSFSTLEIQRTEQGDSAMYLCASSFSRGTGANVLTFGAGSRLTVL.